Presented here are 32 T cell receptor beta chains from one specimen sequenced in a study of neoadjuvant nivolumab and ipilimumab in lung cancer. The repertoire was sequenced with immunoSEQ multiplex PCR; TCRdb's copy has only in-frame clones and lacks some. This table holds about 26,000 clones, roughly 80% found once. This specimen was tumor tissue, taken after neoadjuvant nivolumab, alone or with ipilimumab, at or shortly before surgery. Every receptor here comes from an adult with non-small cell lung cancer.

V and J are TRBV6-1 and TRBJ1-5; unclear D gene. This CDR3 comprises 13 residues. Germline CDR1 and CDR2: MNHNS and SASEGT. V was clipped by 1 base and J by 7 bases, with 8 bases between them. CDR3 bases: TGTGCCAGCAGTGAAGAAGGACGGCAGCCCCAGCATTTT. This gives the protein CASSEEGRQPQHF.

The rearrangement uses TRBV27 and TRBJ2-7; 10 bases are shared with TRBD1. Losses at the gene ends were 5 bases for V and 0 bases for J; bases not matched to a gene: 4. Germline CDR1 reads MNHEY; CDR2 reads SMNVEV (reference sequence). The CDR3 has 15 residues. The CDR3 loop is CASSPRDRGSYEQYF. As DNA, the CDR3 is TGTGCCAGCAGTCCACGGGACAGGGGCTCCTACGAGCAGTACTTC.

V is TRBV7-9 and J is TRBJ2-7, with D possibly TRBD1 on 6 matching bases. CDR1 SEHNR and CDR2 FQNEAQ come from the germline V gene (reference sequence). The CDR3 runs 14 residues. Trimming cost V 4 bases and J 2 bases, with 12 bases left between them. CDR3 amino acids: CASSSYRVAYEQYF. CDR3 coding DNA: TGTGCCAGCAGCTCATACAGGGTTGCCTACGAGCAGTACTTC.

V gene TRBV6-5 combines with J gene TRBJ1-2; D gene unclear. The CDR3 covers 15 residues. The germline V gene has CDR1 MNHEY and CDR2 SVGAGI. V shed 4 bases and J shed 4 bases, with 16 bases lying between them. The CDR3 sequence: CASSSHTGETYGYTF. CDR3 coding DNA: TGTGCCAGCAGTTCCCACACCGGAGAGACCTATGGCTACACCTTC.

This clone was detected only once. This chain joins TRBV7-2 and TRBJ2-5; perhaps TRBD2 as D (6 bases). V lost 5 bases and J lost 5, with 21 bases in between. Germline loops: CDR1 SGHTA, CDR2 FQGNSA. This CDR3 contains 16 residues. DNA for the CDR3: TGTGCCAGCAGCCAAGAAATAGCGGCAACCGGGGAGACCCAGTACTTC. Its translation: CASSQEIAATGETQYF. The variable domain in full, completed from reference TRBV7-2 and TRBJ2-5, reads GAGVSQSPSNKVTEKGKDVELRCDPISGHTALYWYRQSLGQGLEFLIYFQGNSAPDKSGLPSDRFSAERTGGSVSTLTIQRTQQEDSAVYLCASSQEIAATGETQYFGPGTRLLVL.

The chain joins TRBV28 to TRBJ1-5; D gene uncertain. V shed 7 bases and J shed 8 bases, with 15 bases lying between them. Germline V lookup: CDR1 MDHEN, CDR2 SYDVKM. The CDR3 sequence is 13 residues long. The CDR3 reads CASTYAGSKPQHF. CDR3 in DNA: TGTGCCAGCACCTACGCAGGAAGTAAGCCCCAGCATTTT.

This sequence joins TRBV7-9 and TRBJ2-2; D uncertain. Germline values: CDR1 SEHNR, CDR2 FQNEAQ (reference sequence). V was cut by 6 bases and J by 4 bases, with 15 bases left in between. The length of the CDR3 is 15 residues. Here the CDR3 DNA reads TGTGCCAGCAGGCCCCCTGGGCAGCCCACCGGGGAGCTGTTTTTT. Its protein is CASRPPGQPTGELFF.

The chain couples TRBV6-5 to TRBJ2-7, with 8 bases fitting TRBD1. Losses at the gene ends were 6 bases for V and 4 bases for J; bases not matched to a gene: 11. This CDR3 comprises 15 residues. Per germline, CDR1 MNHEY and CDR2 SVGAGI. CDR3 coding DNA: TGTGCCAGCAGAAGGACCGGGACAGGATCTTACGAGCAGTACTTC. Its protein is CASRRTGTGSYEQYF.

CDR3 residues: CASNSKGSGQPQHF. CDR3 DNA sequence: TGTGCCAGCAACTCCAAGGGGTCTGGTCAGCCCCAGCATTTT. V is TRBV7-9 and J is TRBJ1-5; TRBD1 might be the D (5 bases). V was shortened by 7 bases and J by 6 bases, with 16 bases between the two germline ends. CDR1 is SEHNR, CDR2 FQNEAQ, per germline (reference sequence). The CDR3 covers 14 residues.

By sample fraction, this clone is medium-sized. This chain links TRBV6-1 with TRBJ1-1; 8 bases match TRBD1. Germline lookup yields CDR1 MNHNS and CDR2 SASEGT. V dropped 8 bases and J dropped 1; count of bases not matched to a gene: 0. The CDR3 has 12 amino acids. The CDR3 region has the DNA TGTGCCAGCGGACAGGGGAACACTGAAGCTTTCTTT. This sequence encodes CASGQGNTEAFF.

The DNA of the CDR3 is TGTGCTAGTGGTTGGGTAGAGGGGGACCAGTACTTC. As protein: CASGWVEGDQYF. The genes are TRBV12-5 and TRBJ2-5, with a weak D call TRBD1 (6 bases). Deletions cut 4 bases from V and 10 bases from J, with 13 bases between. The CDR3 length is 12 residues. CDR1 LGHNT and CDR2 FRNRAP come from the germline V gene.

This clone was observed a single time. The chain links TRBV6-6 to TRBJ1-2; the D gene is possibly TRBD1 (5 bases). Germline V gene data show CDR1 as MNHNY and CDR2 as SVGAGI (reference sequence). V lost 2 bases to trimming and J lost 4 bases, with 8 bases between them. This CDR3 comprises 13 residues. Written as DNA, the CDR3 is TGTGCCAGCAGTTACGCCCAGGGCTATGGCTACACCTTC. This codes for CASSYAQGYGYTF.

The chain uses TRBV5-1 and TRBJ2-6; D is unresolved. Germline V CDR1 and CDR2: SGHRS, YFSETQ. V lost 1 base and J 0 bases, leaving 5 bases between the germline ends. The CDR3 covers 15 residues. The CDR3 protein is CASSLQASGANVLTF. The CDR3 region has the DNA TGCGCCAGCAGCTTGCAGGCCTCTGGGGCCAACGTCCTGACTTTC.

The rearrangement uses TRBV29-1 and TRBJ1-2, with 7 positions matching TRBD1. The V gene's germline CDR1 is SQVTM and CDR2 ANQGSEA. Unmatched junction bases numbered 2, after V lost 6 bases and J lost 1 base. This CDR3 comprises 12 residues. The CDR3: CSVQGYNYGYTF. In DNA form, the CDR3 reads TGCAGCGTACAGGGGTATAACTATGGCTACACCTTC.

This sequence joins TRBV5-1 and TRBJ1-4; no reliable D call. Germline assignment: CDR1 SGHRS and CDR2 YFSETQ. The CDR3 totals 13 residues. Trimming removed 0 bases at V and 6 bases at J, with 6 bases between. Written as DNA, the CDR3 is TGCGCCAGCAGCTTGGGTCCCGATGAAAAACTGTTTTTT. Its protein is CASSLGPDEKLFF.

The chain employs TRBV30 and TRBJ1-5; D perhaps matches TRBD1 (5 bases). V was shortened by 2 bases and J by 3 bases, with 14 bases between the two germline ends. CDR1 and CDR2 from the germline V gene are GTSNPN and SVGIG (reference sequence). The CDR3 extends over 15 amino acids. For the CDR3, the DNA is TGTGCCTGGAGTCTTCCCGGGGCTGACAATCAGCCCCAGCATTTT. Translated: CAWSLPGADNQPQHF.

By proportion, this clone is medium-sized. In DNA form, the CDR3 reads TGTGCCAGTACCTTCGGACAGGGGGAAAACAATGAGCAGTTCTTC. Protein: CASTFGQGENNEQFF. The chain links TRBV19 to TRBJ2-1; 10 nucleotides line up with TRBD1. Losses at the gene ends were 7 bases for V and 5 bases for J; bases not matched to a gene: 8. The CDR3 has 15 amino acids. Germline V gene sequence: CDR1 LNHDA, CDR2 SQIVND (reference sequence).

The chain uses TRBV18 and TRBJ2-7; the match to TRBD1 covers 9 bases. CDR1 is KGHSH, CDR2 LQKENI, per germline. The CDR3 totals 15 residues. J was trimmed by 6 bases and V by 3 bases; bases with no gene match: 9. CDR3 DNA: TGTGCCAGCTCACCGGACAGGGGCCCGACGGTCGAGCAGTACTTC. Amino acids: CASSPDRGPTVEQYF. The full variable domain, its missing parts supplied by reference TRBV18 and TRBJ2-7, is NAGVMQNPRHLVRRRGQEARLRCSPMKGHSHVYWYRQLPEEGLKFMVYLQKENIIDESGMPKERFSAEFPKEGPSILRIQQVVRGDSAAYFCASSPDRGPTVEQYFGPGTRLTVT.

The chain joins TRBV5-1 to TRBJ2-1; TRBD2 matches at 7 bases. Germline CDR1 reads SGHRS; CDR2 reads YFSETQ. The CDR3 sequence is 16 residues long. V was pared by 1 base and J by 7 bases, with 11 bases of the junction left unmatched. This chain's CDR3 is CASSLYPSGEINEQFF. The CDR3 DNA is TGCGCCAGCAGCTTGTATCCTAGCGGAGAAATTAATGAGCAGTTCTTC.

This clone came up a few times. The chain joins TRBV7-9 to TRBJ1-1, with a tentative D call TRBD1 (5 bases). CDR3 length equals 11 residues. The germline V and J ends were trimmed by 11 bases and 3 bases, with 10 bases remaining between them. The germline CDR1 and CDR2 sequences are SEHNR and FQNEAQ (reference sequence). The CDR3 region is CAAGMDTEAFF. Written as DNA, the CDR3 is TGTGCCGCAGGGATGGACACTGAAGCTTTCTTT.

This rearrangement joins TRBV11-2 to TRBJ2-1, with 9 bases lining up with TRBD2. This CDR3 spans 14 amino acids. CDR1 and CDR2 from the germline V gene are SGHAT and FQNNGV. Losses at the gene ends were 3 bases for V and 7 bases for J; bases not matched to a gene: 4. The CDR3 here is CASSLGLAGNEQFF. The CDR3 DNA sequence: TGTGCCAGCAGCTTGGGCCTAGCGGGGAATGAGCAGTTCTTC.

As DNA, the CDR3 is TGTGCCATCAGTGAGTCGAAAGGGAGCTGGGCAATGAACACTGAAGCTTTCTTT. This gives the protein CAISESKGSWAMNTEAFF. The chain uses TRBV10-3 and TRBJ1-1; D unresolved. V was pared by 0 bases and J by 0 bases, with 17 bases between. This CDR3 has 18 residues. Germline V CDR1 and CDR2: ENHRY, SYGVKD.

This rearrangement joins TRBV30 to TRBJ1-5; a possible D gene is TRBD1 (5 bases). V dropped 3 bases and J dropped 5 bases, with 11 bases sitting between them. The CDR3 has 13 amino acids. Per germline, CDR1 GTSNPN and CDR2 SVGIG (reference sequence). For the CDR3, the DNA is TGTGCCTGGAGGCAAGGGACGGATCAGCCCCAGCATTTT. Its translation is CAWRQGTDQPQHF.

The chain combines TRBV30 with TRBJ1-1; D is perhaps TRBD1 (5 bases). Germline assignment: CDR1 GTSNPN and CDR2 SVGIG (reference sequence). This CDR3 contains 13 residues. V lost 3 bases and J 2 bases, leaving 10 bases between the germline ends. The CDR3 coding sequence is TGTGCCTGGAGAGACAGCTTAAACACTGAAGCTTTCTTT. Its protein product is CAWRDSLNTEAFF.

The gene calls are TRBV7-9 and TRBJ2-7; D call uncertain. The germline V gene has CDR1 SEHNR and CDR2 FQNEAQ (reference sequence). V was cut by 3 bases and J by 2 bases, with 8 bases left in between. This CDR3 contains 13 residues. In nucleotides, the CDR3 is TGTGCCAGCAGCTTGGCAGGCCCCTACGAGCAGTACTTC. Translation gives CASSLAGPYEQYF.

The genes are TRBV7-9 and TRBJ1-1; a possible D gene is TRBD1 (5 bases). Trimming removed 0 bases at V and 1 base at J, with 15 bases between. The CDR3 has 17 amino acids. CDR1 and CDR2 (germline): SEHNR, FQNEAQ (reference sequence). The DNA of the CDR3 is TGTGCCAGCAGCTTAGCCAGTCTCGGGGGTGGGAACACTGAAGCTTTCTTT. It is translated as CASSLASLGGGNTEAFF. The whole variable domain, remainder taken from reference TRBV7-9 and TRBJ1-1, is DTGVSQNPRHKITKRGQNVTFRCDPISEHNRLYWYRQTLGQGPEFLTYFQNEAQLEKSRLLSDRFSAERPKGSFSTLEIQRTEQGDSAMYLCASSLASLGGGNTEAFFGQGTRLTVV.

This clone occurred once. The chain links TRBV6-5 to TRBJ1-1; D gene unclear. The length of the CDR3 is 12 residues. V shed 5 bases and J shed 5 bases, with 9 bases lying between them. Germline values: CDR1 MNHEY, CDR2 SVGAGI. Written as DNA, the CDR3 is TGTGCCAGCAGTCCCTTTGGTACTGAAGCTTTCTTT. It codes for CASSPFGTEAFF.

This clone was seen only a few times. The rearrangement joins TRBV4-1 to TRBJ2-7; D gene unclear. Germline loops: CDR1 MGHRA, CDR2 YSYEKL. Between the trimmed V and J ends, which lost 0 bases and 11 bases, there was a span of 11 bases. The CDR3 runs 12 residues. CDR3 protein: CASSQDDRVKYF. For the CDR3, the DNA is TGCGCCAGCAGCCAAGACGACCGGGTGAAGTACTTC.

The chain combines TRBV5-4 with TRBJ1-1, with unresolved D. Per the germline V gene, CDR1 is SGHNT and CDR2 is YYREEE (reference sequence). V dropped 0 bases and J dropped 3 bases, with 3 bases sitting between them. CDR3 length equals 12 residues. CDR3 region: CASSLGDTEAFF. The CDR3 region has the DNA TGTGCCAGCAGCTTGGGAGACACTGAAGCTTTCTTT.

This clone has just one count. This chain connects TRBV7-9 to TRBJ1-2; 7 bases match TRBD1. The germline CDR1 and CDR2 sequences are SEHNR and FQNEAQ (reference sequence). J gave up 5 bases and V 6 bases, and 6 bases lay outside the gene matches. This CDR3 spans 13 amino acids. DNA for the CDR3: TGTGCCAGCAGAGGGGGCGCGTATTATGGCTACACCTTC. Translated, it gives CASRGGAYYGYTF.

This clone was recorded only once. The chain has TRBV7-9 and TRBJ1-5, with D tentatively TRBD1 (6 bases). Trimming cost V 3 bases and J 5 bases, with 8 bases left between them. Germline V gene data show CDR1 as SEHNR and CDR2 as FQNEAQ (reference sequence). CDR3 length equals 13 residues. DNA for the CDR3: TGTGCCAGCAGCTTCTCAGGGGATCAGCCCCAGCATTTT. Protein: CASSFSGDQPQHF.

V gene TRBV5-4 combines with J gene TRBJ2-5; tentatively, D is TRBD1 (6 bases). Germline lookup yields CDR1 SGHNT and CDR2 YYREEE (reference sequence). Trimming removed 4 bases from V and 0 bases from J, with 7 bases in between. The CDR3 runs 13 residues. For the CDR3, the DNA is TGTGCCAGCAGCGGGGACAACCAAGAGACCCAGTACTTC. The encoded protein is CASSGDNQETQYF.